The 7 T cell receptor beta chains in this list originate from one sample, sequenced in a study of Graves' ophthalmopathy and Graves' hyperthyroidism. Transcripts of RNA were the source for amplifying TCR beta CDR3 regions. Amplification began with first-round RT-PCR using HTBI primers, then second-round multiplex PCR was performed. MiXCR, applied by TCRdb to the multiplex PCR reads, yields one record per CDR3 protein. In the table there are around 400,000 distinct CDR3 sequences, around 18% of which are singletons. Sequenced material: peripheral blood. These receptors all come from a woman aged 18-29 years with Graves' ophthalmopathy.

This clonotype was seen repeatedly, ten times or more. The rearrangement joins TRBV7-2 to TRBJ2-7, with unresolved D. There are 14 residues in the CDR3. V dropped 4 bases and J dropped 2 bases, with 12 bases sitting between them. Looked up from germline, CDR1 is SGHTA and CDR2 is FQGNSA. The CDR3 region has the DNA TGTGCCAGCAGCTCTTTATCGACCCCCTACGAGCAGTACTTC. Protein product: CASSSLSTPYEQYF.

This sequence joins TRBV10-1 and TRBJ1-1, with D possibly TRBD1 on 5 matching bases. The CDR3 sequence is 14 residues long. V was pared by 6 bases and J by 3 bases, with 14 bases between. Germline assignment: CDR1 WNHNN and CDR2 SYGVQD (reference sequence). CDR3 in DNA: TGCGCCAGCAGCGCCGTTAGGGGTTACACTGAAGCTTTCTTT. Protein: CASSAVRGYTEAFF.

The table lists this clonotype with many counts. CDR3 nucleotides: TGTGCCATCAGCGACGAGTTGAGTAGCAATCAGCCCCAGCATTTT. It codes for CAISDELSSNQPQHF. This chain links TRBV10-3 with TRBJ1-5; D is undetermined. The CDR3 length is 15 residues. Deletions cut 6 bases from V and 0 bases from J, with 12 bases between. The germline V gene has CDR1 ENHRY and CDR2 SYGVKD.

The chain carries TRBV12-3 or TRBV12-4 and TRBJ1-1; no clear D. The V and J ends lost 3 bases and 5 bases respectively, with 10 bases between them. There are 13 residues in the CDR3. The CDR3 reads CASSLAVGTEAFF. For the CDR3, the DNA is TGTGCCAGCAGTTTGGCTGTGGGGACTGAAGCTTTCTTT.

This clonotype has ten or more counts. This rearrangement joins TRBV27 to TRBJ2-5; D might be TRBD1 (7 bases). This CDR3 contains 14 residues. The V gene lost 6 bases and the J gene lost 1 base, with 12 bases spanning the gap. Per germline, CDR1 MNHEY and CDR2 SMNVEV (reference sequence). The CDR3 sequence is CASRGTAGQETQYF. In nucleotides, the CDR3 is TGTGCCAGCAGAGGGACAGCGGGCCAAGAGACCCAGTACTTC.

This clonotype occurred many times. V gene TRBV9 combines with J gene TRBJ2-5; D gene ambiguous. CDR1 and CDR2 from the germline V gene are SGDLS and YYNGEE. Trimming removed 0 bases from V and 0 bases from J, with 9 bases in between. The CDR3 runs to 15 residues. CDR3 coding DNA: TGTGCCAGCAGCGTAGGCGGATACCACCAAGAGACCCAGTACTTC. Protein sequence: CASSVGGYHQETQYF.

This clonotype came up a few times. This chain links TRBV3-1 with TRBJ1-1, with D perhaps TRBD1 (5 bases). In germline, CDR1 is LGHDT, CDR2 YNNKEL (reference sequence). CDR3 size: 14 residues. V was trimmed by 2 bases and J by 9 bases, leaving 16 bases between them. CDR3 nucleotide sequence: TGTGCCAGCAGCCAACCTGCAAGGGACGGAAAAGCTTTCTTT. This codes for CASSQPARDGKAFF.